These 18 T cell receptor beta chains came from one sample sequenced in a study of human T cells and chemical hapten exposure. MiXCR, applied by TCRdb to the RACE reads, yields one record per CDR3 protein. Seen here are approximately 350,000 distinct CDR3 sequences, around 7% observed once, and the top ten hold about 8%. Time point here: patch test 1, 2 weeks after DPC sensitization. Treatment in this sample: therapeutic diphenylcyclopropenone sensitization with weekly scalp DPC. Sequences were derived from whole blood, sampled in connection with sensitization to the hapten diphenylcyclopropenone (DPC). Every receptor here comes from a woman aged 18-35 years with alopecia areata. Some clones in this sample may be carry-over from other donors' samples.

This chain connects TRBV27 to TRBJ1-1, with 9 bases that match TRBD1. In germline, CDR1 is MNHEY, CDR2 SMNVEV (reference sequence). The CDR3 length is 13 residues. J was trimmed by 6 bases and V by 5 bases; bases with no gene match: 4. The CDR3 coding sequence is TGTGCCAGCAGTACAGGGGGCGCGTCTGAAGCTTTCTTT. This codes for CASSTGGASEAFF.

This clonotype showed up just a few times. The rearrangement joins TRBV10-3 to TRBJ1-1, with unresolved D. Trimming removed 6 bases at V and 2 bases at J, with 13 bases between. The CDR3 is made up of 14 amino acids. CDR1 is ENHRY and CDR2 is SYGVKD in the germline V gene. CDR3 DNA sequence: TGTGCCATCAGCGCCCAGGTTCTCAACACTGAAGCTTTCTTT. It translates to CAISAQVLNTEAFF.

This clonotype appeared many times. This chain links TRBV6-6 with TRBJ2-6, with 9 positions matching TRBD1. The CDR3 covers 14 residues. Trimming took 6 bases from V and 8 from J; bases not matched to a gene: 5. Germline-derived CDR1 and CDR2 are MNHNY and SVGAGI (reference sequence). CDR3 region: CASRKGQGTNVLTF. CDR3 nucleotides: TGTGCCAGCAGAAAGGGACAGGGCACCAACGTCCTGACTTTC.

This clonotype showed up many times. The chain carries TRBV20-1 and TRBJ2-1, with 8 bases aligning to TRBD2. Trimming at V came to 6 bases and at J to 8 bases, leaving 9 bases not matched to a gene. Germline values: CDR1 DFQATT, CDR2 SNEGSKA (reference sequence). This CDR3 is built from 13 residues. CDR3 DNA sequence: TGCAGTGCGCAGAAGACTAGCGCCGATGAGCAGTTCTTC. It yields the protein CSAQKTSADEQFF.

This rearrangement joins TRBV19 to TRBJ1-1; D is unclear. The CDR3 loop spans 13 amino acids. V lost 5 bases, J lost 5 bases, and 12 bases lay in between. Germline V lookup: CDR1 LNHDA, CDR2 SQIVND (reference sequence). The CDR3 reads CASSVDGRTEAFF. The CDR3 coding sequence is TGTGCCAGTAGTGTGGACGGAAGGACTGAAGCTTTCTTT.

In its sample, this clonotype was seen many times. The chain joins TRBV7-3 to TRBJ2-7; unclear D gene. CDR1 and CDR2 (germline): SGHTA, FQGTGA. CDR3 size: 15 residues. V lost 3 bases and J 2 bases, leaving 14 bases between the germline ends. CDR3 residues: CASSFSPAATYEQYF. The DNA of the CDR3 is TGTGCCAGCAGCTTTTCTCCAGCAGCCACCTACGAGCAGTACTTC.

This chain joins TRBV5-1 and TRBJ2-3, with a weak D call TRBD1 (5 bases). The CDR3 length is 15 residues. Trimming cost V 4 bases and J 1 base, with 13 bases left between them. Germline V gene data show CDR1 as SGHRS and CDR2 as YFSETQ. In DNA, the CDR3 is TGCGCCAGCAGCGTTCAGGGATGGCGCACAGATACGCAGTATTTT. Its protein is CASSVQGWRTDTQYF.

V usage is TRBV28 and J usage is TRBJ1-3; D uncertain. Germline CDR1 MDHEN, CDR2 SYDVKM. The CDR3 is 14 residues long. Trimming took 3 bases from V and 4 from J, leaving 10 bases between them. The CDR3 region has the DNA TGTGCCAGCAGTTTTATGGCGGGGGGAAACACCATATATTTT. Translated: CASSFMAGGNTIYF.

This clonotype was picked up many times. The chain employs TRBV6-1 and TRBJ2-3; D possibly corresponds to TRBD1 (6 bases). The V gene lost 1 base and the J gene lost 5 bases, with 10 bases spanning the gap. The CDR3 length is 14 residues. Germline CDR1 is MNHNS and CDR2 is SASEGT. CDR3 DNA: TGTGCCAGCAGTGAAGTTGGGGGCTTAGATACGCAGTATTTT. Residues: CASSEVGGLDTQYF.

This clonotype occurred a few times. The chain carries TRBV5-4 and TRBJ2-5, with TRBD2 matching over 8 bases. From germline, CDR1 is SGHNT and CDR2 YYREEE (reference sequence). Trimming at V came to 2 bases and at J to 4 bases, leaving 4 bases not matched to a gene. This CDR3 is built from 14 residues. This CDR3 is CASSFTSGGETQYF. CDR3 bases: TGTGCCAGCAGCTTTACTAGCGGCGGAGAGACCCAGTACTTC. The complete variable domain, with remaining parts taken from reference TRBV5-4 and TRBJ2-5, reads ETGVTQSPTHLIKTRGQQVTLRCSSQSGHNTVSWYQQALGQGPQFIFQYYREEENGRGNFPPRFSGLQFPNYSSELNVNALELDDSALYLCASSFTSGGETQYFGPGTRLLVL.

The sample holds a few counts of this clonotype. J is TRBJ1-1 and V is TRBV2; no clear D gene. V was cut by 6 bases and J by 1 base, with 9 bases left in between. Germline V CDR1 and CDR2: SNHLY, FYNNEI. The CDR3 runs to 13 residues. The CDR3, as DNA: TGTGCCAGCAGGGCAAACCCGAACACTGAAGCTTTCTTT. Translated, it gives CASRANPNTEAFF.

The J gene is TRBJ1-4, the V gene TRBV12-3 or TRBV12-4; D unresolved. The V gene lost 3 bases and the J gene lost 6 bases, with 14 bases spanning the gap. The CDR3 runs to 15 residues. CDR3 DNA sequence: TGTGCCAGCAGTTTCGTTCGGTCAGGAGATGAAAAACTGTTTTTT. It codes for CASSFVRSGDEKLFF.

The chain employs TRBV7-2 and TRBJ2-4; weak D call: TRBD2 (5 bases). Germline CDR1 is SGHTA and CDR2 is FQGNSA. Trimming pared 6 bases from V and 7 bases from J, leaving 19 bases between. The CDR3 spans 15 residues. CDR3 coding DNA: TGTGCCAGCAGATCGGGTTCGGCGGGCTGGAACATTCAGTACTTC. Protein product: CASRSGSAGWNIQYF. The full variable domain, its missing parts supplied by reference TRBV7-2 and TRBJ2-4, is GAGVSQSPSNKVTEKGKDVELRCDPISGHTALYWYRQSLGQGLEFLIYFQGNSAPDKSGLPSDRFSAERTGGSVSTLTIQRTQQEDSAVYLCASRSGSAGWNIQYFGAGTRLSVL.

This clonotype was seen a few times. This rearrangement joins TRBV6-2 or TRBV6-3 to TRBJ1-5; D perhaps matches TRBD1 (5 bases). This CDR3 is built from 14 residues. V was clipped by 8 bases and J by 3 bases, with 14 bases between them. CDR1 is MNHEY, CDR2 SVGEGT, per germline. CDR3 protein: CASRNGGFNQPQHF. Written as DNA, the CDR3 is TGTGCCAGCCGGAACGGGGGTTTCAATCAGCCCCAGCATTTT.

Many counts were recorded for this clonotype. CDR3 nucleotides: TGTGCCAGCACCCTGACTAGCGGGTCTACAGATACGCAGTATTTT. This codes for CASTLTSGSTDTQYF. The J gene is TRBJ2-3, the V gene TRBV2, with 10 nucleotides matching TRBD2. The trim removed 7 bases at V and 3 bases at J, leaving 7 bases unmatched. In germline, CDR1 is SNHLY, CDR2 FYNNEI. The CDR3 has 15 residues.

In the case of this clonotype: This may be a read error, as it is one base from a much larger clone. The final CDR3 position lacks the conserved phenylalanine or tryptophan, pointing to a likely read error. This chain links TRBV10-3 with TRBJ1-1; the D is unclear. Germline CDR1 ENHRY, CDR2 SYGVKD. The CDR3 spans 13 residues. Trimming stripped 4 bases from V and 0 bases from J, with 6 bases between. CDR3 residues: CAISVQLNTEAFS. In nucleotides, the CDR3 is TGTGCCATCAGTGTCCAGTTGAACACTGAAGCTTTCTCT.

This chain joins TRBV6-1 and TRBJ2-3; no clear D. CDR3 length: 14 amino acids. Per the germline V gene, CDR1 is MNHNS and CDR2 is SASEGT. Trimming left V 1 base short and J 6 bases short, with 11 bases between. The CDR3 is CASSEDPRLDTQYF. CDR3 in DNA: TGTGCCAGCAGTGAAGACCCCCGTCTTGATACGCAGTATTTT.

The chain recombines TRBV12-3 or TRBV12-4 with TRBJ1-2; 8 bases are a match to TRBD1. The CDR3 consists of 15 residues. V gave up 5 bases and J gave up 4 bases; unmatched junction bases: 9. CDR3 in amino acids: CASSPLGQGGYGYTF. The CDR3 coding sequence is TGTGCCAGCAGTCCGCTTGGACAGGGTGGCTATGGCTACACCTTC.